In its sample, the clone carrying this TCR beta chain was seen many times. There are 19 residues in the CDR3. CDR1 is SGHRS and CDR2 is YFSETQ in the germline V gene. The J segment lost 2 bases and the V segment lost 3 bases, leaving 15 bases of the junction unmatched. The data originate from a study of T cells in Graves' hyperthyroidism and ophthalmopathy. TCR beta CDR3 regions were amplified from RNA. A set of HTBI primers served as the primers for a first-round RT-PCR of the TCR CDR3. Each CDR3 protein is one row after TCRdb ran MiXCR on the multiplex PCR reads. The sample has 460,000 or so distinct CDR3 sequences; about 15% are singletons.

Sequenced input: blood. The receptor was derived from a woman aged 18-30 years with Graves' hyperthyroidism. The gene calls are TRBV5-1 and TRBJ2-7, with 12 positions matching TRBD1. The CDR3 DNA reads as TGCGCCAGCAGCTCAGGGACAGGGGGCTCTAGCGGGACGACCTACGAGCAGTACTTC. The encoded protein is CASSSGTGGSSGTTYEQYF.